Below are 17 T cell receptor beta chains sequenced from a single sample in a study of blood T cell repertoires in COVID-19. Clones were sequenced by immunoSEQ multiplex PCR, and TCRdb holds only the in-frame ones, with some missing. This table holds about 120,000 clones, about 79% found once. The sample was peripheral blood. Source of these receptors: a woman over 75 with acute or convalescent COVID-19.

For this clone: Other DNA sequences from this sample encode an identical CDR3 as well. J is TRBJ2-2 and V is TRBV4-2; the match to TRBD2 covers 11 bases. V gave up 0 bases and J gave up 6 bases; unmatched junction bases: 6. The CDR3 is made up of 17 amino acids. In germline, CDR1 is LGHNA, CDR2 YNFKEQ. DNA for the CDR3: TGTGCCAGCAGCCAAGACCTAGCGGGGGGACGAGCCGGGGAGCTGTTTTTT. It is translated as CASSQDLAGGRAGELFF.

The V gene is TRBV19, the J gene TRBJ1-1; 8 bases fit TRBD1. CDR1 and CDR2 (germline): LNHDA, SQIVND (reference sequence). The length of the CDR3 is 14 residues. The junction had 2 bases not matched to a gene; V was cut back by 1 base and J by 4 bases. Here the CDR3 DNA reads TGTGCCAGTAGTATAGCACAGGGGGGCACTGAAGCTTTCTTT. Its translation: CASSIAQGGTEAFF. The full variable domain, completed using reference TRBV19 and TRBJ1-1, is DGGITQSPKYLFRKEGQNVTLSCEQNLNHDAMYWYRQDPGQGLRLIYYSQIVNDFQKGDIAEGYSVSREKKESFPLTVTSAQKNPTAFYLCASSIAQGGTEAFFGQGTRLTVV.

This sequence joins TRBV9 and TRBJ2-3; TRBD2 agrees at 7 bases. The germline CDR1 and CDR2 sequences are SGDLS and YYNGEE. After removal of 0 bases from V and 0 bases from J, the junction contained 1 base not matched to a gene. The CDR3 extends over 15 amino acids. CDR3 sequence: CASSVVGGSTDTQYF. The CDR3 nucleotides read TGTGCCAGCAGCGTAGTGGGGGGGAGCACAGATACGCAGTATTTT. The entire variable domain, with the rest obtained from reference TRBV9 and TRBJ2-3, is as follows: DSGVTQTPKHLITATGQRVTLRCSPRSGDLSVYWYQQSLDQGLQFLIQYYNGEERAKGNILERFSAQQFPDLHSELNLSSLELGDSALYFCASSVVGGSTDTQYFGPGTRLTVL.

This chain uses TRBV24-1 with TRBJ1-4; 7 nucleotides agree with TRBD1. Per the germline V gene, CDR1 is KGHDR and CDR2 is SFDVKD. This CDR3 has 19 amino acids. Losses at the gene ends were 4 bases for V and 7 bases for J; bases not matched to a gene: 20. CDR3 bases: TGTGCCACCAGTGACCACCGGGACAGTTTTGGGTCTAGGTCTGAAAAACTGTTTTTT. Translated: CATSDHRDSFGSRSEKLFF.

The chain couples TRBV5-8 to TRBJ1-2; D unresolved. Looked up from germline, CDR1 is SGHTS and CDR2 is YDEGEE. The CDR3 totals 14 residues. V gave up 0 bases and J gave up 6 bases, with 12 bases separating them. The CDR3 region has the DNA TGTGCCAGCAGCTTGGCTCCGACAAGTCATGGCTACACCTTC. Translated: CASSLAPTSHGYTF.

This clone appeared once. J is TRBJ1-2 and V is TRBV29-1, with 10 bases that match TRBD1. The CDR3 covers 13 residues. The trim removed 6 bases at V and 6 bases at J, leaving 7 bases unmatched. CDR1 SQVTM and CDR2 ANQGSEA come from the germline V gene. CDR3 loop: CSVATGGLNGYTF. CDR3 coding DNA: TGCAGCGTCGCGACAGGGGGCCTTAATGGCTACACCTTC.

This sequence joins TRBV6-2 or TRBV6-3 and TRBJ1-2; TRBD1 agrees at 8 bases. Germline trimming cut 5 bases from V and 7 bases from J; bases unmatched to any gene: 15. Germline-derived CDR1 and CDR2 are MNHEY and SVGEGT. This CDR3 has 16 amino acids. CDR3: CASSLPRDRGGSGYTF. CDR3 DNA sequence: TGTGCCAGCAGTCTCCCCCGTGACAGGGGCGGGAGTGGCTACACCTTC.

The genes are TRBV2 and TRBJ2-2, with D tentatively TRBD1 (5 bases). Germline CDR1 reads SNHLY; CDR2 reads FYNNEI. There are 14 residues in the CDR3. V shed 7 bases and J shed 3 bases, with 12 bases lying between them. CDR3 coding DNA: TGTGCCAGCACAGGGCTAGAGGACACCGGGGAGCTGTTTTTT. It specifies CASTGLEDTGELFF.

This clone was found a few times. This chain uses TRBV28 with TRBJ1-3, with D perhaps TRBD1 (6 bases). Trimming took 8 bases from V and 2 from J, leaving 13 bases between them. The length of the CDR3 is 14 residues. The germline V gene has CDR1 MDHEN and CDR2 SYDVKM. The CDR3 is CASVLGGTGNTIYF. For the CDR3, the DNA is TGTGCCAGCGTCTTAGGGGGTACTGGAAACACCATATATTTT.

The chain employs TRBV18 and TRBJ1-4; D remains unclear. Germline CDR1 KGHSH, CDR2 LQKENI. Trimming cost V 1 base and J 4 bases, with 13 bases left between them. The CDR3 has 16 residues. This CDR3 is CASSPQPVLNNEKLFF. For the CDR3, the DNA is TGTGCCAGCTCACCACAACCGGTTCTCAATAATGAAAAACTGTTTTTT.

The chain carries TRBV28 and TRBJ1-2; D is uncertain. CDR1 is MDHEN, CDR2 SYDVKM, per germline. With 4 bases removed from V and 13 bases from J, the gap between germline ends came to 16 bases. This CDR3 spans 12 amino acids. CDR3 sequence: CASSSQTPKPTF. The CDR3, as DNA: TGTGCCAGCAGTTCCCAGACACCGAAGCCCACCTTC.

This clone showed up just a few times. This sequence joins TRBV5-6 and TRBJ1-2; 10 nucleotides align to TRBD1. Germline CDR1 reads SGHDT; CDR2 reads YYEEEE. With 1 base clipped from V and 4 bases from J, the junction kept 4 bases outside the gene matches. The length of the CDR3 is 15 residues. CDR3 loop: CASSLRTGGVYGYTF. DNA for the CDR3: TGTGCCAGCAGCTTGCGGACAGGGGGGGTCTATGGCTACACCTTC. Full variable domain (rest looked up from reference TRBV5-6 and TRBJ1-2): DAGVTQSPTHLIKTRGQQVTLRCSPKSGHDTVSWYQQALGQGPQFIFQYYEEEERQRGNFPDRFSGHQFPNYSSELNVNALLLGDSALYLCASSLRTGGVYGYTFGSGTRLTVV.

V and J are TRBV6-1 and TRBJ2-7, with 9 bases fitting TRBD1. With V trimmed by 0 bases and J by 3 bases, 6 bases remained unmatched. The CDR3 loop spans 16 amino acids. The germline gives CDR1 MNHNS, CDR2 SASEGT. CDR3 protein: CASSEALTGGDYEQYF. The DNA for the CDR3 is TGTGCCAGCAGTGAAGCGTTGACAGGGGGAGACTACGAGCAGTACTTC.

The rearrangement uses TRBV28 and TRBJ2-7; 8 bases align to TRBD1. This CDR3 spans 14 amino acids. The junction had 9 bases not matched to a gene; V was cut back by 7 bases and J by 4 bases. CDR1 is MDHEN, CDR2 SYDVKM, per germline. CDR3 sequence (DNA): TGTGCCAGCACCATGACAGGGGTATTTTACGAGCAGTACTTC. It codes for CASTMTGVFYEQYF.

The gene calls are TRBV7-9 and TRBJ2-5, with 9 bases lining up with TRBD2. Trimming at V came to 3 bases and at J to 5 bases, leaving 4 bases not matched to a gene. CDR3 size: 14 residues. CDR1 is SEHNR, CDR2 FQNEAQ, per germline (reference sequence). The CDR3 region is CASSFSGSSETQYF. CDR3 DNA: TGTGCCAGCAGCTTTAGCGGGAGTAGTGAGACCCAGTACTTC.

The chain is built from TRBV7-9 and TRBJ1-2; D not resolved. The CDR3 extends over 14 amino acids. The V gene lost 1 base and the J gene lost 2 bases, with 8 bases spanning the gap. Germline assignment: CDR1 SEHNR and CDR2 FQNEAQ (reference sequence). CDR3 nucleotide sequence: TGTGCCAGCAGCTTAGGAGGCAGCAACTATGGCTACACCTTC. Translating it yields CASSLGGSNYGYTF. The whole variable domain, filled in from reference TRBV7-9 and TRBJ1-2, reads DTGVSQNPRHKITKRGQNVTFRCDPISEHNRLYWYRQTLGQGPEFLTYFQNEAQLEKSRLLSDRFSAERPKGSFSTLEIQRTEQGDSAMYLCASSLGGSNYGYTFGSGTRLTVV.

The chain combines TRBV25-1 with TRBJ2-1; 9 nucleotides match TRBD2. This CDR3 has 14 residues. Germline V gene sequence: CDR1 MGHDK, CDR2 SYGVNS. Trimming removed 1 base from V and 8 bases from J; junction bases left unmatched: 3. In nucleotides, the CDR3 is TGTGCCAGCAGTGAATCTAGCGGGGTCGATGAGCAGTTCTTC. Protein sequence: CASSESSGVDEQFF.